A single sample is the source of the 13 T cell receptor beta chains below, sequenced in a study of T cells and Merkel cell carcinoma outcomes. Sequencing used immunoSEQ multiplex PCR; TCRdb keeps in-frame clones, though not all of them. Among about 10,000 clones listed, around 84% were seen once. Material for sequencing was tumor tissue from Merkel cell carcinoma. The receptors were sampled from a human donor with Merkel cell carcinoma.

CDR3 DNA: TGTGCCAGCAGTTACTTCCAGGGACAGGGACAAAACATTCAGTACTTC. Translation: CASSYFQGQGQNIQYF. J is TRBJ2-4 and V is TRBV6-6; TRBD1 agrees at 9 bases. CDR1 is MNHNY, CDR2 SVGAGI, per germline (reference sequence). V lost 1 base, J lost 5 bases, and 6 bases stayed unmatched. The CDR3 covers 16 residues.

The rearrangement links TRBV14 to TRBJ1-6; the match to TRBD1 covers 9 bases. Trimming at V came to 2 bases and at J to 7 bases, leaving 3 bases not matched to a gene. From germline, CDR1 is SGHDN and CDR2 FVKESK. The CDR3 is 15 amino acids. Here the CDR3 reads CASSQRGQGNSPLHF. The CDR3 DNA follows: TGTGCCAGCAGCCAACGAGGACAGGGGAATTCACCCCTCCACTTT.

V gene TRBV7-9 combines with J gene TRBJ2-3, with a possible D match to TRBD2 (5 bases). The V and J ends lost 6 bases and 0 bases respectively, with 7 bases between them. This CDR3 is 13 amino acids long. Germline V lookup: CDR1 SEHNR, CDR2 FQNEAQ (reference sequence). CDR3 nucleotides: TGTGCCAGCAGTCAGCGGAGCACAGATACGCAGTATTTT. Translation gives CASSQRSTDTQYF.

The V gene is TRBV9, the J gene TRBJ2-3, with 8 bases matching TRBD2. The CDR3 length is 15 residues. With V trimmed by 4 bases and J by 2 bases, 6 bases remained unmatched. CDR1 is SGDLS and CDR2 is YYNGEE in the germline V gene. Here the CDR3 reads CASSFRGGHTDTQYF. The CDR3 DNA is TGTGCCAGCAGCTTCCGGGGGGGGCACACAGATACGCAGTATTTT.

The V call is TRBV7-9, the J call TRBJ1-4; TRBD1 aligns across 10 bases. Germline V lookup: CDR1 SEHNR, CDR2 FQNEAQ (reference sequence). The CDR3 has 16 residues. The V gene end was trimmed by 6 bases and the J gene end by 6 bases; junction bases not matched to a gene: 10. The CDR3 here is CASSTRDRGSDEKLFF. In DNA form, the CDR3 reads TGTGCCAGCAGTACCCGGGACAGGGGCTCTGATGAAAAACTGTTTTTT.

The chain couples TRBV29-1 to TRBJ2-7; D possibly corresponds to TRBD1 (6 bases). The CDR3 runs 12 residues. V gave up 6 bases and J gave up 2 bases, with 11 bases separating them. Germline V gene sequence: CDR1 SQVTM, CDR2 ANQGSEA. The CDR3 loop reads CSVFRDTYEQYF. In DNA form, the CDR3 reads TGCAGCGTCTTCCGGGACACCTACGAGCAGTACTTC.

The chain joins TRBV2 to TRBJ2-7, with D possibly TRBD1 on 6 matching bases. Germline V gene sequence: CDR1 SNHLY, CDR2 FYNNEI. The CDR3 extends over 14 amino acids. Trimming stripped 6 bases from V and 5 bases from J, with 17 bases between. Here the CDR3 reads CASSRNRDVNEQYF. As DNA, the CDR3 is TGTGCCAGCAGCCGGAACAGGGATGTGAACGAGCAGTACTTC.

The chain uses TRBV6-1 and TRBJ1-1; D remains unclear. V was cut by 10 bases and J by 1 base, with 13 bases left in between. The CDR3 contains 13 residues. From germline, CDR1 is MNHNS and CDR2 SASEGT. CDR3 DNA: TGTGCCACGTCCAACAAGGCGAACACTGAAGCTTTCTTT. As protein: CATSNKANTEAFF.

The chain carries TRBV5-1 and TRBJ1-2; unclear D gene. V lost 0 bases and J 6 bases, leaving 12 bases between the germline ends. CDR3 size: 14 residues. From germline, CDR1 is SGHRS and CDR2 YFSETQ. The CDR3 reads CASSLAPMLDGYTF. Written as DNA, the CDR3 is TGCGCCAGCAGCTTGGCCCCCATGTTGGATGGCTACACCTTC. The complete variable domain, with remaining parts taken from reference TRBV5-1 and TRBJ1-2, reads KAGVTQTPRYLIKTRGQQVTLSCSPISGHRSVSWYQQTPGQGLQFLFEYFSETQRNKGNFPGRFSGRQFSNSRSEMNVSTLELGDSALYLCASSLAPMLDGYTFGSGTRLTVV.

The chain employs TRBV5-1 and TRBJ2-5; D gene uncertain. V was cut by 1 base and J by 2 bases, with 9 bases left in between. Germline V gene data show CDR1 as SGHRS and CDR2 as YFSETQ. CDR3 length: 14 amino acids. The CDR3 region is CASSLRLGQETQYF. The DNA of the CDR3 is TGCGCCAGCAGCTTGCGCCTAGGTCAAGAGACCCAGTACTTC.

On this clone: An end of the junction differs from the germline gene, which may be a read error. V is TRBV2 and J is TRBJ1-5; no clear D gene. The CDR3 consists of 14 residues. CDR1 is SNHLY, CDR2 FYNNEI, per germline. CDR3 sequence (DNA): TGTGTCAGCAGTGAGACATATGTTAATCAGCCCCAGCATTTT. As protein: CVSSETYVNQPQHF.

Concerning this clone itself: One end of the junction is discordant with germline, which a read error may explain. The J gene is TRBJ2-7, the V gene TRBV5-6; 12 nucleotides match TRBD1. Germline V gene data show CDR1 as SGHDT and CDR2 as YYEEEE. This CDR3 comprises 15 residues. For the CDR3, the DNA is TGTGCCAGCAGCTGGGACAGGGGGCTCCCCTACGAGCAATACTTC. Its protein product is CASSWDRGLPYEQYF.

The gene calls are TRBV4-3 and TRBJ2-7; D possibly matches TRBD1 or TRBD2 (5 bases each). Trimming pared 1 base from V and 2 bases from J, leaving 12 bases between. Germline V gene lookup returns CDR1 LGHNA and CDR2 YSLEER. This CDR3 spans 15 amino acids. Here the CDR3 DNA reads TGCGCCAGCAGCCAAGGGGCAGGGACCGCCTACGAGCAGTACTTC. Protein sequence: CASSQGAGTAYEQYF.